Listed here are 10 T cell receptor beta chains from one sample, sequenced in a study of OX40 agonist ivuxolimab in advanced cancers. Generated by immunoSEQ multiplex PCR, the TCRdb table keeps only in-frame clones and is missing some. The sample holds about 64,000 clones, approximately 88% seen once. The specimen comprised CD4+ or CD8+ T cells sorted from blood, sampled in a trial of the OX40 agonist ivuxolimab. These TCRs come from an adult with an advanced solid tumor such as melanoma, head and neck, liver or kidney cancer.

The V and J genes are TRBV5-8 and TRBJ2-1; the D gene is possibly TRBD1 (5 bases). V lost 2 bases, J lost 1 base, and 10 bases lay in between. The CDR3 extends over 15 amino acids. The germline V gene encodes CDR1 SGHTS and CDR2 YDEGEE. The CDR3 sequence is CASSFAGQSYNEQFF. The CDR3 DNA is TGTGCCAGCAGCTTCGCAGGGCAGTCCTACAATGAGCAGTTCTTC.

CDR3 amino acids: CASRKTGPNEKLFF. The DNA for the CDR3 is TGTGCCAGCAGGAAGACAGGGCCCAATGAAAAACTGTTTTTT. The chain joins TRBV28 to TRBJ1-4, with 7 bases lining up with TRBD1. V lost 6 bases and J lost 5; bases outside the gene matches: 6. Germline values: CDR1 MDHEN, CDR2 SYDVKM. This CDR3 has 14 residues.

The chain is built from TRBV4-1 and TRBJ1-5; D is uncertain. Trimming took 3 bases from V and 9 from J, leaving 9 bases between them. This CDR3 comprises 12 residues. CDR1 is MGHRA and CDR2 is YSYEKL in the germline V gene. The CDR3 coding sequence is TGCGCCAGCAGCCAGAACTCAGGGCCCCAGCATTTT. Amino acid sequence: CASSQNSGPQHF.

The chain couples TRBV28 to TRBJ2-2; 9 bases align to TRBD1. Germline-derived CDR1 and CDR2 are MDHEN and SYDVKM. The CDR3 runs to 15 residues. V shed 8 bases and J 5 bases; nucleotides not matched to a gene: 9. CDR3 sequence reads: CASGGQGFGTGELFF. The CDR3 region has the DNA TGTGCCAGCGGTGGACAGGGGTTTGGTACCGGGGAGCTGTTTTTT.

The V and J genes are TRBV7-9 and TRBJ2-2; 10 nucleotides align to TRBD1. The CDR3 sequence is 15 residues long. The ends lost 5 bases at V and 5 bases at J; junction bases unmatched: 5. Germline CDR1 SEHNR, CDR2 FQNEAQ (reference sequence). The CDR3, as DNA: TGTGCCAGCAGCCGACCGGGACAGGGGACCGGGGAGCTGTTTTTT. Translating it yields CASSRPGQGTGELFF.

This clone was observed a single time. The V gene is TRBV6-6, the J gene TRBJ2-3, with 12 positions matching TRBD1. Per the germline V gene, CDR1 is MNHNY and CDR2 is SVGAGI (reference sequence). With 6 bases clipped from V and 5 bases from J, the junction kept 9 bases outside the gene matches. This CDR3 contains 16 residues. CDR3 sequence: CASRDRDRGPGDTQYF. The CDR3 DNA follows: TGTGCCAGCAGAGACCGGGACAGGGGGCCAGGAGATACGCAGTATTTT.

J is TRBJ1-4 and V is TRBV13; D remains unclear. Germline V gene sequence: CDR1 PRHDT, CDR2 FYEKMQ (reference sequence). There are 15 residues in the CDR3. V was pared by 1 base and J by 7 bases, with 13 bases between. The CDR3 sequence is CASSLARGGGEKLFF. The CDR3 DNA sequence: TGTGCCAGCAGCTTAGCTCGGGGAGGAGGTGAAAAACTGTTTTTT.

The chain is built from TRBV15 and TRBJ2-2, with D possibly being TRBD2 (6 bases). The CDR3 runs 17 residues. The V gene's germline CDR1 is LNHNV and CDR2 YYDKDF (reference sequence). V gave up 4 bases and J gave up 4 bases, with 19 bases separating them. In nucleotides, the CDR3 is TGTGCCACCAGCATCCCTTGGGGGAAGGGAGGCACCGGGGAGCTGTTTTTT. Its protein is CATSIPWGKGGTGELFF.

This clone occurred a few times. The V call is TRBV19, the J call TRBJ1-1; TRBD1 might be the D (6 bases). This CDR3 region has 14 residues. Germline V gives CDR1 LNHDA, CDR2 SQIVND (reference sequence). V lost 7 bases and J lost 11, with 23 bases in between. The CDR3 coding sequence is TGTGCCAGTAACAACCGGGACATGGGTCGACGGGCTTTCTTT. This translates into CASNNRDMGRRAFF.

The rearrangement joins TRBV5-6 to TRBJ2-2, with D unclear. The V gene lost 3 bases and the J gene lost 0 bases, with 9 bases spanning the gap. Germline assignment: CDR1 SGHDT and CDR2 YYEEEE. The CDR3 length is 15 residues. The CDR3 region is CASSSRRTNTGELFF. CDR3 in DNA: TGTGCCAGCAGCTCCCGACGGACGAACACCGGGGAGCTGTTTTTT.